Shown below are 20 T cell receptor beta chains from a single sample sequenced in a study of T cells in Graves' hyperthyroidism and ophthalmopathy. The TCR beta CDR3 regions underwent amplification using RNA transcripts as the source. The HTBI primer set drove a first-round RT-PCR of the TCR CDR3. TCRdb reprocessed the multiplex PCR reads via MiXCR and lists one record per CDR3 protein. The sample yields 550,000 to 650,000 distinct CDR3 sequences, approximately 15% seen once. Material for sequencing was blood. Receptors originate from a woman between 25 and 40 years old with Graves' hyperthyroidism that later progressed to Graves' ophthalmopathy.

This clonotype appeared many times. The V gene is TRBV6-2 or TRBV6-3, the J gene TRBJ2-5; D is unresolved. Germline lookup yields CDR1 MNHEY and CDR2 SVGEGT. The CDR3 consists of 14 residues. The V and J ends lost 0 bases and 7 bases respectively, with 12 bases between them. The CDR3 sequence: CASSYSGGSRTQYF. As DNA, the CDR3 is TGTGCCAGCAGTTACTCAGGCGGCTCAAGGACCCAGTACTTC.

This clonotype was seen a handful of times. The rearrangement joins TRBV19 to TRBJ1-5; D remains unclear. Trimming removed 4 bases at V and 5 bases at J, with 12 bases between. CDR1 LNHDA and CDR2 SQIVND come from the germline V gene (reference sequence). There are 14 residues in the CDR3. The CDR3 bases are TGTGCCAGTAGTACCCCCCAGGAGTATCAGCCCCAGCATTTT. As protein: CASSTPQEYQPQHF.

This clonotype was detected ten times or more. The chain is built from TRBV20-1 and TRBJ2-3; D perhaps matches TRBD1 (5 bases). Germline V gene lookup returns CDR1 DFQATT and CDR2 SNEGSKA (reference sequence). V lost 3 bases and J lost 4, with 11 bases in between. This CDR3 has 13 residues. The CDR3 loop reads CSASKQAADTQYF. In DNA, the CDR3 is TGCAGTGCTAGTAAACAGGCTGCAGATACGCAGTATTTT.

This clonotype showed up many times. V and J are TRBV7-2 and TRBJ2-5, with 10 positions matching TRBD2. Trimming removed 1 base from V and 10 bases from J; junction bases left unmatched: 9. The CDR3 is 15 residues long. CDR1 is SGHTA and CDR2 is FQGNSA in the germline V gene. The CDR3 nucleotides read TGTGCCAGCAGCTTAGTGGCTAGCGGGAGAGGAGGCCAGTACTTC. It codes for CASSLVASGRGGQYF.

This chain uses TRBV5-1 with TRBJ1-1; D possibly corresponds to TRBD1 (5 bases). V was shortened by 7 bases and J by 3 bases, with 16 bases between the two germline ends. CDR1 is SGHRS, CDR2 YFSETQ, per germline. This CDR3 has 14 residues. The CDR3 reads CASRDSSWDTEAFF. The DNA of the CDR3 is TGCGCCAGCCGGGACTCATCGTGGGACACTGAAGCTTTCTTT.

In its sample, this clonotype was seen many times. The chain carries TRBV12-3 or TRBV12-4 and TRBJ1-2, with D possibly matching TRBD1 (6 bases). Trimming took off 4 bases at V and 2 bases at J, with 11 bases between the two ends. This CDR3 has 14 amino acids. CDR3 nucleotide sequence: TGTGCCAGCAGTTCCCCGCAGGGGAACTATGGCTACACCTTC. This codes for CASSSPQGNYGYTF.

V usage is TRBV28 and J usage is TRBJ2-7; 9 bases are shared with TRBD1. The CDR3 extends over 15 amino acids. Trimming cost V 4 bases and J 3 bases; bases outside gene matches: 7. Germline V gene sequence: CDR1 MDHEN, CDR2 SYDVKM. The CDR3 DNA reads as TGTGCCAGCAGTTCCGGGACAGGGAAAAACTACGAGCAGTACTTC. Translated, it gives CASSSGTGKNYEQYF.

The sample holds many counts of this clonotype. The chain recombines TRBV2 with TRBJ1-1; no reliable D call. Germline values: CDR1 SNHLY, CDR2 FYNNEI. CDR3 length: 15 amino acids. V gave up 6 bases and J gave up 1 base, with 15 bases separating them. CDR3 loop: CASRGLQRQNTEAFF. The CDR3 bases are TGTGCCAGCAGAGGACTACAGCGGCAGAACACTGAAGCTTTCTTT.

V gene TRBV6-6 combines with J gene TRBJ2-7; TRBD2 agrees at 8 bases. V gave up 0 bases and J gave up 3 bases; unmatched junction bases: 4. Germline V gene sequence: CDR1 MNHNY, CDR2 SVGAGI (reference sequence). CDR3 length equals 15 residues. DNA for the CDR3: TGTGCCAGCAGTTACTCATTAGCGGGGTACTACGAGCAGTACTTC. This gives the protein CASSYSLAGYYEQYF.

This clonotype has ten or more counts. J is TRBJ2-5 and V is TRBV19; D may be TRBD1 (5 bases). The germline V gene has CDR1 LNHDA and CDR2 SQIVND (reference sequence). V lost 5 bases, J lost 5 bases, and 9 bases lay in between. This CDR3 is built from 12 residues. The CDR3 spells CASSSGYETQYF. The CDR3 region has the DNA TGTGCCAGTAGTTCAGGGTACGAGACCCAGTACTTC.

The V and J genes are TRBV20-1 and TRBJ2-2; perhaps D is TRBD1 or TRBD2 (5 bases each). CDR1 DFQATT and CDR2 SNEGSKA come from the germline V gene (reference sequence). Trimming stripped 5 bases from V and 6 bases from J, with 16 bases between. CDR3 length: 14 residues. The CDR3 bases are TGCAGTGCTCGGCCCCCGGGGACGGCCGGGGAGCTGTTTTTT. Its protein product is CSARPPGTAGELFF.

The table lists this clonotype with many counts. The chain recombines TRBV30 with TRBJ2-1; 9 nucleotides agree with TRBD2. Germline lookup yields CDR1 GTSNPN and CDR2 SVGIG (reference sequence). The junction had 3 bases not matched to a gene; V was cut back by 3 bases and J by 0 bases. CDR3 size: 15 residues. The DNA for the CDR3 is TGTGCCTGGAGGGCTAGCGGGACCTCCTACAATGAGCAGTTCTTC. Protein: CAWRASGTSYNEQFF.

This clonotype was seen ten or more times. The chain couples TRBV18 to TRBJ2-5, with D tentatively TRBD2 (6 bases). This CDR3 is 16 amino acids long. With 2 bases removed from V and 2 bases from J, the gap between germline ends came to 15 bases. Germline V gives CDR1 KGHSH, CDR2 LQKENI. The CDR3 is CASSPKGGDGQETQYF. Written as DNA, the CDR3 is TGTGCCAGCTCACCAAAAGGAGGGGATGGGCAAGAGACCCAGTACTTC.

The chain couples TRBV5-1 to TRBJ2-7, with a weak D call TRBD1 (5 bases). Trimming removed 0 bases at V and 2 bases at J, with 9 bases between. Germline lookup yields CDR1 SGHRS and CDR2 YFSETQ. This CDR3 is built from 14 residues. DNA of the CDR3: TGCGCCAGCAGCTTGGGTGCCAGGGCCTACGAGCAGTACTTC. It yields the protein CASSLGARAYEQYF. The variable domain in full, with the rest retrieved from reference TRBV5-1 and TRBJ2-7, is KAGVTQTPRYLIKTRGQQVTLSCSPISGHRSVSWYQQTPGQGLQFLFEYFSETQRNKGNFPGRFSGRQFSNSRSEMNVSTLELGDSALYLCASSLGARAYEQYFGPGTRLTVT.

The chain carries TRBV11-1 and TRBJ2-3; 10 bases agree with TRBD2. Germline V lookup: CDR1 SGHAT, CDR2 FQDESV (reference sequence). The V gene end was trimmed by 3 bases and the J gene end by 4 bases; junction bases not matched to a gene: 7. The CDR3 runs to 16 residues. The CDR3 DNA reads as TGTGCCAGCAGCTTGGGAGCGGGAGGGACGGCAGATACGCAGTATTTT. It yields the protein CASSLGAGGTADTQYF.

V and J are TRBV20-1 and TRBJ2-7, with D unclear. This CDR3 is built from 14 residues. Germline CDR1 is DFQATT and CDR2 is SNEGSKA (reference sequence). Trimming cost V 0 bases and J 3 bases, with 12 bases left between them. As DNA, the CDR3 is TGCAGTGCTAGAGACAGTAGGGTGGGCTACGAGCAGTACTTC. As protein: CSARDSRVGYEQYF.

The rearrangement uses TRBV29-1 and TRBJ1-1, with 8 bases identical to TRBD1. V trimming: 5 bases; J trimming: 8 bases; junction bases outside the gene matches: 7. Germline-derived CDR1 and CDR2 are SQVTM and ANQGSEA. The CDR3 loop spans 12 amino acids. The chain's CDR3 is CSVSGQGREAFF. The CDR3 DNA reads TGCAGCGTTAGTGGACAGGGAAGGGAAGCTTTCTTT.

This clonotype was detected many times. The chain has TRBV3-1 and TRBJ2-7, with D unclear. The CDR3 is 12 amino acids. V was shortened by 3 bases and J by 3 bases, with 6 bases between the two germline ends. Germline V gives CDR1 LGHDT, CDR2 YNNKEL (reference sequence). DNA of the CDR3: TGTGCCAGCAGCCATAGTAACTACGAGCAGTACTTC. It codes for CASSHSNYEQYF.

This clonotype was picked up a small number of times. V and J are TRBV18 and TRBJ2-5, with 10 bases identical to TRBD2. This CDR3 region has 16 residues. Germline CDR1 is KGHSH and CDR2 is LQKENI. Trimming took 0 bases from V and 4 from J; bases not matched to a gene: 5. As DNA, the CDR3 is TGTGCCAGCTCACCACCTCTAGCGGGAGTAAGAGAGACCCAGTACTTC. Translating it yields CASSPPLAGVRETQYF.

The sample holds many counts of this clonotype. This chain links TRBV10-3 with TRBJ2-5; TRBD1 might be the D (5 bases). Germline-derived CDR1 and CDR2 are ENHRY and SYGVKD. The CDR3 sequence is 13 residues long. V lost 4 bases and J lost 5, with 11 bases in between. The CDR3 DNA reads as TGTGCCATCAGTGTATCAGGGTTGGAGACCCAGTACTTC. Amino acids: CAISVSGLETQYF.